Following are 2 T cell receptor beta chains from one sample sequenced in a study of early T cells in non-severe SARS-CoV-2 infection. TCRdb processed the 5' RACE reads anew with MiXCR; each CDR3 protein has one entry. The repertoire holds fewer than 100,000 distinct CDR3 sequences, with approximately 13% as singletons. Sequencing used whole blood. These receptors came from an adult who was a healthcare worker with PCR-confirmed SARS-CoV-2 infection or an uninfected control (not recorded which).

The chain combines TRBV7-8 with TRBJ1-2, with a weak D call TRBD1 (5 bases). Looked up from germline, CDR1 is SGHVS and CDR2 is FQNEAQ. V lost 4 bases, J lost 8 bases, and 14 bases lay in between. The CDR3 runs to 13 residues. CDR3 nucleotide sequence: TGTGCCAGCAGCTCCAGGGAGGGTGGCGGCTACACCTTC. This sequence encodes CASSSREGGGYTF.

The J gene is TRBJ2-1, the V gene TRBV7-9; 9 nucleotides align to TRBD2. The J segment lost 10 bases and the V segment lost 4 bases, leaving 23 bases of the junction unmatched. The germline V gene has CDR1 SEHNR and CDR2 FQNEAQ (reference sequence). There are 19 residues in the CDR3. The chain's CDR3 is CASSWGTGEVGLAEGEQFF. CDR3 nucleotide sequence: TGTGCCAGCAGCTGGGGGACCGGAGAGGTGGGACTAGCAGAGGGCGAGCAGTTCTTC.